These 6 T cell receptor beta chains were sequenced from one sample in a study of T cell repertoires in cytomegalovirus infection. MiXCR, run by TCRdb on the reads, gives a single entry per CDR3 protein. The table records about 330,000 distinct CDR3 sequences, around a tenth of them present only once. The sequenced sample was PBMCs. The receptors originated from a human donor in good health (CMV status not recorded). Some clones in this sample may be carry-over from other donors' samples.

This clonotype came up a few times. V and J are TRBV27 and TRBJ2-3, with 8 bases aligning to TRBD1. The CDR3 has 18 residues. Germline loops: CDR1 MNHEY, CDR2 SMNVEV (reference sequence). V trimming: 2 bases; J trimming: 4 bases; junction bases outside the gene matches: 14. This CDR3 reads CASSLLPPLPRGPDTQYF. The DNA of the CDR3 is TGTGCCAGCAGTTTACTCCCTCCCCTCCCCAGGGGGCCAGATACGCAGTATTTT.

This clonotype was seen at least ten times. The rearrangement uses TRBV7-2 and TRBJ2-1; D is ambiguous. The CDR3 length is 15 residues. Trimming stripped 1 base from V and 5 bases from J, with 12 bases between. From germline, CDR1 is SGHTA and CDR2 FQGNSA. The CDR3 DNA sequence: TGTGCCAGCAGCTTAGAACCGGTCGGAAACAATGAGCAGTTCTTC. Translating it yields CASSLEPVGNNEQFF.

This clonotype has just a few counts. The rearrangement links TRBV19 to TRBJ2-1; D may be TRBD1 (6 bases). Germline CDR1 and CDR2: LNHDA and SQIVND (reference sequence). Trimming cost V 5 bases and J 4 bases, with 12 bases left between them. There are 14 residues in the CDR3. The CDR3, as DNA: TGTGCCAGTAGTCCCTGGACAGAGTACAATGAGCAGTTCTTC. This translates into CASSPWTEYNEQFF.

This clonotype was found a few times. The chain links TRBV28 to TRBJ1-5; D unresolved. The V gene lost 6 bases and the J gene lost 4 bases, with 10 bases spanning the gap. The CDR3 totals 13 residues. Germline CDR1 is MDHEN and CDR2 is SYDVKM. The CDR3: CASSQRPNQPQHF. The CDR3 nucleotides read TGTGCCAGCAGCCAACGCCCGAATCAGCCCCAGCATTTT.

CDR3 amino acids: CASSSPYRGGEAFF. The CDR3 coding sequence is TGTGCCAGTAGTTCTCCCTACAGGGGGGGTGAAGCTTTCTTT. The chain joins TRBV19 to TRBJ1-1, with TRBD1 matching 8 bases. The germline CDR1 and CDR2 sequences are LNHDA and SQIVND (reference sequence). Trimming at V came to 5 bases and at J to 7 bases, leaving 9 bases not matched to a gene. The CDR3 runs 14 residues.

This chain connects TRBV2 to TRBJ2-7; 9 nucleotides agree with TRBD1. The germline V gene has CDR1 SNHLY and CDR2 FYNNEI. Trimming cost V 11 bases and J 5 bases; bases outside gene matches: 7. This CDR3 region has 12 residues. DNA of the CDR3: TGTGCCGGGGATGGGACAGGGAACGAGCAGTACTTC. Translation gives CAGDGTGNEQYF.